The TCR beta chain described here comes from a study of blood T cell repertoires in COVID-19. Background on the study: Acute and convalescent COVID-19 samples came from the United States, Italy and Spain. The analysed material was cDNA or gDNA that came from T cells, B-cell-depleted T cells, or PBMCs.

In the original workflow: Estimation of nucleated cell counts was performed using reference gene primer amplification. Data came from immunoSEQ multiplex PCR; TCRdb stores just in-frame clones and leaves some out. The DNA was the basis for D and trimming; V, J and clone size are from that table. The sample holds around 100,000 clones, around four fifths seen once. The specimen was peripheral blood. The clonotype was recovered from a man aged 45-60 years with active or convalescent COVID-19.

CDR3 sequence: CSVSGKANEKLFF. The CDR3 nucleotides read TGCAGCGTTTCGGGGAAGGCTAATGAAAAACTGTTTTTT. The chain employs TRBV29-1 and TRBJ1-4; D gene ambiguous. Trimming removed 5 bases from V and 3 bases from J, with 10 bases in between. The CDR3 has 13 amino acids. Germline V gene sequence: CDR1 SQVTM, CDR2 ANQGSEA.